The 17 T cell receptor beta chains reported below all come from one sample, sequenced in a study of blood T cell repertoires in COVID-19. This table comes from immunoSEQ multiplex PCR, and its TCRdb copy is limited to in-frame clones, with some not included. The sample includes 150,000 to 200,000 clones, 80% to 85% of them seen just once. Sequencing was performed on peripheral blood. These receptor sequences come from a woman in her 70s with COVID-19, enrolled during active disease.

This sequence joins TRBV2 and TRBJ2-2, with D unclear. The CDR3 consists of 14 residues. V was pared by 6 bases and J by 3 bases, with 11 bases between. Germline loops: CDR1 SNHLY, CDR2 FYNNEI. DNA for the CDR3: TGTGCCAGCAGGGAGAGTTCGGACACCGGGGAGCTGTTTTTT. This translates into CASRESSDTGELFF.

The CDR3 spells CASSYLGQGQETQYF. CDR3 in DNA: TGTGCCAGCAGTTACCTGGGACAGGGCCAAGAGACCCAGTACTTC. This chain connects TRBV6-5 to TRBJ2-5; 9 nucleotides align to TRBD1. There are 15 residues in the CDR3. The V gene's germline CDR1 is MNHEY and CDR2 SVGAGI. Trimming cost V 2 bases and J 1 base; bases outside gene matches: 2.

The chain combines TRBV4-1 with TRBJ2-7; 8 positions agree with TRBD2. The CDR3 length is 18 residues. Germline loops: CDR1 MGHRA, CDR2 YSYEKL. V was clipped by 0 bases and J by 3 bases; unmatched bases: 13. The DNA of the CDR3 is TGCGCCAGCAGCCAAGATCAAAGGTCAGCGGGAGTTAGCTACGAGCAGTACTTC. Protein sequence: CASSQDQRSAGVSYEQYF.

The genes are TRBV3-1 (or the pseudogene TRBV3-2) and TRBJ1-1; D possibly corresponds to TRBD1 (6 bases). CDR1 and CDR2 (germline): LGHDT, YNNKEL (reference sequence). The V gene lost 3 bases and the J gene lost 7 bases, with 15 bases spanning the gap. The CDR3 spans 14 residues. CDR3 DNA: TGTGCCAGCAGCCAGGGGCCGGGACACTATGAAGCTTTCTTT. Encoded protein: CASSQGPGHYEAFF.

With regard to this clone: This same CDR3 is encoded by further DNA sequences in the sample. This rearrangement joins TRBV11-3 to TRBJ2-3; 7 bases line up with TRBD2. The junction had 0 bases not matched to a gene; V was cut back by 3 bases and J by 0 bases. The CDR3 covers 14 residues. Germline V gene data show CDR1 as SGHNT and CDR2 as YENEEA. Here the CDR3 reads CASSLGGSTDTQYF. The CDR3 coding sequence is TGTGCCAGCAGCTTGGGGGGGAGCACAGATACGCAGTATTTT.

The V gene is TRBV3-1 (or the pseudogene TRBV3-2), the J gene TRBJ1-2; the D is unclear. The germline V and J ends were trimmed by 1 base and 4 bases, with 7 bases remaining between them. Germline V gives CDR1 LGHDT, CDR2 YNNKEL (reference sequence). The CDR3 runs to 13 residues. This CDR3 is CASSQAGVYGYTF. The DNA of the CDR3 is TGTGCCAGCAGCCAAGCCGGGGTCTATGGCTACACCTTC.

The V call is TRBV18, the J call TRBJ2-7, with a weak D call TRBD1 (7 bases). CDR3 length: 15 residues. Germline loops: CDR1 KGHSH, CDR2 LQKENI. Between the trimmed V and J ends, which lost 5 bases and 1 base, there was a span of 15 bases. CDR3 sequence (DNA): TGTGCCAGCTCATATAGCAGGGGGGAGTCCTACGAGCAGTACTTC. This encodes CASSYSRGESYEQYF.

The CDR3 here is CASSPTGTSTYEQYF. CDR3 nucleotide sequence: TGCGCCAGCAGCCCTACCGGGACAAGCACCTACGAGCAGTACTTC. The V gene is TRBV4-3, the J gene TRBJ2-7; D is possibly TRBD1 (6 bases). V was trimmed by 4 bases and J by 2 bases, leaving 15 bases between them. Germline lookup yields CDR1 LGHNA and CDR2 YSLEER. The CDR3 has 15 amino acids.

V usage is TRBV6-4 and J usage is TRBJ2-1; maybe TRBD1 (5 bases). This CDR3 contains 13 residues. With 5 bases removed from V and 10 bases from J, the gap between germline ends came to 15 bases. Looked up from germline, CDR1 is MRHNA and CDR2 is SNTAGT. CDR3 in amino acids: CASSYYQGREQFF. CDR3 nucleotide sequence: TGTGCCAGCAGTTACTACCAGGGAAGGGAGCAGTTCTTC.

The chain has TRBV7-8 and TRBJ1-5, with D uncertain. The germline V and J ends were trimmed by 6 bases and 4 bases, with 16 bases remaining between them. The V gene's germline CDR1 is SGHVS and CDR2 FQNEAQ. The CDR3 has 15 amino acids. Here the CDR3 reads CASSKTSVTNQPQHF. The CDR3 nucleotides are TGTGCCAGCAGTAAGACCAGCGTGACTAATCAGCCCCAGCATTTT.

This chain links TRBV7-9 with TRBJ2-1; 9 bases align to TRBD2. This CDR3 is 16 amino acids long. In germline, CDR1 is SEHNR, CDR2 FQNEAQ (reference sequence). V shed 1 base and J 9 bases; nucleotides not matched to a gene: 10. The CDR3: CASSLDGGRVSGEQFF. As DNA, the CDR3 is TGTGCCAGCAGCTTAGACGGCGGGAGGGTTAGTGGTGAGCAGTTCTTC.

The chain employs TRBV28 and TRBJ2-7; the match to TRBD1 covers 7 bases. The V gene end was trimmed by 5 bases and the J gene end by 3 bases; junction bases not matched to a gene: 7. Germline loops: CDR1 MDHEN, CDR2 SYDVKM. This CDR3 contains 14 residues. CDR3 sequence (DNA): TGTGCCAGCAGTCGACAGGGCTCGGGCTACGAGCAGTACTTC. Its translation: CASSRQGSGYEQYF.

The genes are TRBV9 and TRBJ2-2, with D unresolved. The CDR3 totals 14 residues. V was pared by 0 bases and J by 3 bases, with 6 bases between. The germline CDR1 and CDR2 sequences are SGDLS and YYNGEE. The CDR3 DNA reads as TGTGCCAGCAGCGTAGCCCCCTACACCGGGGAGCTGTTTTTT. Translating it yields CASSVAPYTGELFF.

This clone has only a few counts. The V gene is TRBV21-1, the J gene TRBJ1-5; the D segment call TRBD1 is taken from the table without a DNA check. TRBV21-1 is noted as a pseudogene. The CDR3 is 17 residues long. CDR3 region: CASSTNLYRGRRQPQHF. CDR3 nucleotides: TGTGCCAGCAGCACAAACCTATACAGGGGACGACGCCAGCCCCAGCATTTT.

The chain links TRBV20-1 to TRBJ2-7, with a tentative D call TRBD2 (6 bases). Germline assignment: CDR1 DFQATT and CDR2 SNEGSKA (reference sequence). The CDR3 has 15 amino acids. V shed 3 bases and J shed 4 bases, with 19 bases lying between them. The CDR3 spells CSASLPSAGNYEQYF. In DNA form, the CDR3 reads TGCAGTGCTAGTCTCCCTTCAGCGGGCAATTACGAGCAGTACTTC.

The chain joins TRBV29-1 to TRBJ2-1; TRBD2 matches 9 bases. The CDR3 has 15 residues. Germline assignment: CDR1 SQVTM and CDR2 ANQGSEA. V lost 4 bases, J lost 2 bases, and 6 bases stayed unmatched. The CDR3 protein is CSVVSSGMTYNEQFF. In nucleotides, the CDR3 is TGCAGCGTTGTGTCTAGCGGGATGACCTACAATGAGCAGTTCTTC.

This chain uses TRBV11-2 with TRBJ2-7; TRBD1 might be the D (5 bases). V was pared by 1 base and J by 4 bases, with 11 bases between. The CDR3 is 14 residues long. From germline, CDR1 is SGHAT and CDR2 FQNNGV. CDR3 bases: TGTGCCAGCAGCTTAGGTAGGGGTACTTACGAGCAGTACTTC. Its protein is CASSLGRGTYEQYF.